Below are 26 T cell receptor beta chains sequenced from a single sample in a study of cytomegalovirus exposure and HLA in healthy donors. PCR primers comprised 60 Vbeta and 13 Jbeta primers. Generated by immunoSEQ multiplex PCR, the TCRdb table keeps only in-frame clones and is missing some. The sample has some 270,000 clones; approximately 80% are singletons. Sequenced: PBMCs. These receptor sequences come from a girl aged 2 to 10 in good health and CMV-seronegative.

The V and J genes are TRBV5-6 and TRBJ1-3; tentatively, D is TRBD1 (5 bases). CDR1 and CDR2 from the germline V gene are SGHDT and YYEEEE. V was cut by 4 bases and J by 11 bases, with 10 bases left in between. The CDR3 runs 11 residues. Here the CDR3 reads CASSLRGAIYF. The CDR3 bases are TGTGCCAGCAGCCTGCGGGGGGCCATATATTTT.

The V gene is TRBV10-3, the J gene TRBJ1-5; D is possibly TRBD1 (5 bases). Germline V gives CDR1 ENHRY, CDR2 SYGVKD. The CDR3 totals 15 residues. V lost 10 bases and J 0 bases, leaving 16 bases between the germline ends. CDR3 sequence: CATRGSRLSNQPQHF. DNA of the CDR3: TGTGCCACGCGGGGCAGCCGCCTTAGCAATCAGCCCCAGCATTTT.

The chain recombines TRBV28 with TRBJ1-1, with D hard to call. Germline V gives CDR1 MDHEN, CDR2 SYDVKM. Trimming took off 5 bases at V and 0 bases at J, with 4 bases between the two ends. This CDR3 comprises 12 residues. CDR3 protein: CASSLMNTEAFF. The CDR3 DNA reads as TGTGCCAGCAGTCTTATGAACACTGAAGCTTTCTTT.

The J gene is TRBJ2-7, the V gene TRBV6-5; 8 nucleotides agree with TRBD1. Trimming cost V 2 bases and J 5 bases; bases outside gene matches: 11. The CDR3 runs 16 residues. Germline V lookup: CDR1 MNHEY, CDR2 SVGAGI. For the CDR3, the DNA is TGTGCCAGCAGTTACGGTTCAGGGGGCGAGTTGAACGAGCAGTACTTC. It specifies CASSYGSGGELNEQYF.

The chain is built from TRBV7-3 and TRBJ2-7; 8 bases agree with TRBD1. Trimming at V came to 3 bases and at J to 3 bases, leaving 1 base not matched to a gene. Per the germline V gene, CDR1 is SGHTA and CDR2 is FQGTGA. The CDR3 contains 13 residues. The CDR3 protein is CASSFGQGYEQYF. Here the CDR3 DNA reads TGTGCCAGCAGCTTCGGACAGGGCTACGAGCAGTACTTC.

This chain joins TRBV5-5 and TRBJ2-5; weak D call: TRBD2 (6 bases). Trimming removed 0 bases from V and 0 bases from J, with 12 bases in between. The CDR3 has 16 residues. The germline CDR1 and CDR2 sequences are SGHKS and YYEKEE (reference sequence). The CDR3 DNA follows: TGTGCCAGCAGCTTGGTGGGCGGGGAATACCAAGAGACCCAGTACTTC. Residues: CASSLVGGEYQETQYF. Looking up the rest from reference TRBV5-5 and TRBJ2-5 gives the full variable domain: DAGVTQSPTHLIKTRGQQVTLRCSPISGHKSVSWYQQVLGQGPQFIFQYYEKEERGRGNFPDRFSARQFPNYSSELNVNALLLGDSALYLCASSLVGGEYQETQYFGPGTRLLVL.

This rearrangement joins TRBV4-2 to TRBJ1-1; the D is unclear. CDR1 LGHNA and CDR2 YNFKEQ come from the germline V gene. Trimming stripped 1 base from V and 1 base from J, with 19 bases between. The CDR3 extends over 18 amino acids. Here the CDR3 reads CASSQVTLAGVGNTEAFF. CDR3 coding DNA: TGTGCCAGCAGCCAAGTTACCTTAGCGGGAGTGGGGAACACTGAAGCTTTCTTT.

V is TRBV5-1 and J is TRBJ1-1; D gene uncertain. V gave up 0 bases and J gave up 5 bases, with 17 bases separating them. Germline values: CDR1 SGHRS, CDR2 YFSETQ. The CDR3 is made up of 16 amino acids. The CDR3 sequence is CASSLAREGRKTEAFF. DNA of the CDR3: TGCGCCAGCAGCTTGGCCAGAGAGGGTAGAAAAACTGAAGCTTTCTTT. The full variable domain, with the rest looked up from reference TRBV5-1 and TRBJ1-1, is KAGVTQTPRYLIKTRGQQVTLSCSPISGHRSVSWYQQTPGQGLQFLFEYFSETQRNKGNFPGRFSGRQFSNSRSEMNVSTLELGDSALYLCASSLAREGRKTEAFFGQGTRLTVV.

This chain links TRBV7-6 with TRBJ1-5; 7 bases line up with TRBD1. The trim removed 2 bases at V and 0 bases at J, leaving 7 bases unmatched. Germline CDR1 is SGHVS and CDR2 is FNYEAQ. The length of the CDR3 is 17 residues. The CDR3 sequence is CASSLHQGGYSNQPQHF. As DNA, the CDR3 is TGTGCCAGCAGCTTACACCAGGGGGGATATAGCAATCAGCCCCAGCATTTT.

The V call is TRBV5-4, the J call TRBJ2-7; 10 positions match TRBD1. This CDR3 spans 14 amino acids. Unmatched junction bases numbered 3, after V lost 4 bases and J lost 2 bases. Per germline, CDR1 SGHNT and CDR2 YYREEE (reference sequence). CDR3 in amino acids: CASSIGQGAYEQYF. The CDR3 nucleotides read TGTGCCAGCAGCATCGGACAGGGGGCCTACGAGCAGTACTTC.

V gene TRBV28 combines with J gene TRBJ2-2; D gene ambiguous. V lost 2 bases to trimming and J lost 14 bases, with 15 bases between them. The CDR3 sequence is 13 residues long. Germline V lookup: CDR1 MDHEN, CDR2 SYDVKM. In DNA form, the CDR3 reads TGTGCCAGCAGTTTAGTTCAGGCCCAACGACTGTTTTTT. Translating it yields CASSLVQAQRLFF.

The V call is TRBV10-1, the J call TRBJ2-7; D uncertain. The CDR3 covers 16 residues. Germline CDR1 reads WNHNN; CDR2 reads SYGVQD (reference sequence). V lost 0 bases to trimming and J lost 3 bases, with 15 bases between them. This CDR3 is CASSESRRLEIYEQYF. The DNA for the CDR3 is TGCGCCAGCAGTGAGTCACGGCGACTTGAAATCTACGAGCAGTACTTC.

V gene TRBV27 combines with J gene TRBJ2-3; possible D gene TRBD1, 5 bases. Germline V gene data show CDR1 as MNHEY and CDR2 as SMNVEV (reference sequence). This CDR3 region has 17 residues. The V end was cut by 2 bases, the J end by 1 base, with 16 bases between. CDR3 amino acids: CASSLLWTPWGTDTQYF. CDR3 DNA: TGTGCCAGCAGTTTACTTTGGACACCATGGGGCACAGATACGCAGTATTTT.

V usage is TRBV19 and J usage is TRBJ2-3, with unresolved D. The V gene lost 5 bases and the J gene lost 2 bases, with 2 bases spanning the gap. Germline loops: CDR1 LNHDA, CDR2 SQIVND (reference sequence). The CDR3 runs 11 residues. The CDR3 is CASSLTDTQYF. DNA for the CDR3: TGTGCCAGTAGTCTCACAGATACGCAGTATTTT. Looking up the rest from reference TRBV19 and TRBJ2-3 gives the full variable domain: DGGITQSPKYLFRKEGQNVTLSCEQNLNHDAMYWYRQDPGQGLRLIYYSQIVNDFQKGDIAEGYSVSREKKESFPLTVTSAQKNPTAFYLCASSLTDTQYFGPGTRLTVL.

In nucleotides, the CDR3 is TGCGCCAGCAGCCGCGGGAACACTGAAGCTTTCTTT. It translates to CASSRGNTEAFF. The V gene is TRBV5-1, the J gene TRBJ1-1; D is ambiguous. The V end was cut by 4 bases, the J end by 1 base, with 5 bases between. The germline V gene has CDR1 SGHRS and CDR2 YFSETQ. The CDR3 has 12 amino acids.

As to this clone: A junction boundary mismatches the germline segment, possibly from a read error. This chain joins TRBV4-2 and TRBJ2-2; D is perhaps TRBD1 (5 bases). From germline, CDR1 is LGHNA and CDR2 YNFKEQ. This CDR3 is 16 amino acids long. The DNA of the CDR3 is TGTGCCAGCAGCCAAGGATGGAACAGGAACTCCGGGGAGCTGTTTTTT. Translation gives CASSQGWNRNSGELFF.

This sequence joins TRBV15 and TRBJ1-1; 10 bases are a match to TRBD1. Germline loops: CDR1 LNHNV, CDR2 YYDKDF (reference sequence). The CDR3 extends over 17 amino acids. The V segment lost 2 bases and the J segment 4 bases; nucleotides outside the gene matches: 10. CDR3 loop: CATSRPPGQGIGTEAFF. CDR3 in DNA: TGTGCCACCAGCAGACCTCCGGGACAGGGGATCGGCACTGAAGCTTTCTTT.

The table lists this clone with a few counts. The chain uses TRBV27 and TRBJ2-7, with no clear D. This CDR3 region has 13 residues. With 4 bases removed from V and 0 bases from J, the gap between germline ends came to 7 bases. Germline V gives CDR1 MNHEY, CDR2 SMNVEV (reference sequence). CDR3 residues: CASSYQISYEQYF. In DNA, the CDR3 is TGTGCCAGCAGTTACCAGATCTCCTACGAGCAGTACTTC.

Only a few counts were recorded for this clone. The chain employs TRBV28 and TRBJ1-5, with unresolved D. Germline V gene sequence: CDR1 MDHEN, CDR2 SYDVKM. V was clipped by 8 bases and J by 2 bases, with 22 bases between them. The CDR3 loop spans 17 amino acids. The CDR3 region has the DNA TGTGCCAGCGCCTCCCCGGCTCGGGAGGTAGGCAATCAGCCCCAGCATTTT. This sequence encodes CASASPAREVGNQPQHF.

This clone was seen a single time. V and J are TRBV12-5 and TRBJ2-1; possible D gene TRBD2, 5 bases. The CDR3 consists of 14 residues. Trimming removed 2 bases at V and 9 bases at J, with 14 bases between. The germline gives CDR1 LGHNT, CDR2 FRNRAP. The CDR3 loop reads CASGLPRTVTEQFF. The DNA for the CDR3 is TGTGCTAGTGGTTTGCCAAGGACTGTTACTGAGCAGTTCTTC.

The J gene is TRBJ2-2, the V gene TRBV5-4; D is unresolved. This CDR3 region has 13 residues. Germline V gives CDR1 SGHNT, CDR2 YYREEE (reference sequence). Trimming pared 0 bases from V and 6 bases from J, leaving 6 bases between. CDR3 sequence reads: CASSLGLAGELFF. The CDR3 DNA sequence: TGTGCCAGCAGCTTGGGTCTTGCCGGGGAGCTGTTTTTT.

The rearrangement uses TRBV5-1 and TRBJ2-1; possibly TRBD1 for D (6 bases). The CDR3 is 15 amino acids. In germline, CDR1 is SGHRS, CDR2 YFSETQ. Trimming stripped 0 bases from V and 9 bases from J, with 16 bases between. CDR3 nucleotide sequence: TGCGCCAGCAGCTTGGTCCCAGGGACGGACAGTGAGCAGTTCTTC. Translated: CASSLVPGTDSEQFF.

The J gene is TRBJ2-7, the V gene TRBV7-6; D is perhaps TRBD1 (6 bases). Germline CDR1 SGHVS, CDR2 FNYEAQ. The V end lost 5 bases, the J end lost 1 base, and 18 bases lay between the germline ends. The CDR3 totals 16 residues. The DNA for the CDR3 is TGTGCCAGCAGCCCTGGGTCGGGACACAGTTCCTACGAGCAGTACTTC. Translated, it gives CASSPGSGHSSYEQYF.

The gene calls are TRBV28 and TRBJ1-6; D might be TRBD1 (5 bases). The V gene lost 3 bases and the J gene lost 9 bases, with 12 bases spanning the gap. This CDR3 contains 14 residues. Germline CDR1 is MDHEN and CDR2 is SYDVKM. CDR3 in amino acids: CASSFKQGGSPLHF. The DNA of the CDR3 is TGTGCCAGCAGTTTCAAGCAGGGAGGTTCACCCCTCCACTTT.

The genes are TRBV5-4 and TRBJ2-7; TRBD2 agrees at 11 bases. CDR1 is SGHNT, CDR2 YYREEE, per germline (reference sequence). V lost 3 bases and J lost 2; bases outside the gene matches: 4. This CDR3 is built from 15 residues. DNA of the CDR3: TGTGCCAGCAGCTCGTGGACTAGCGGGCCCTACGAGCAGTACTTC. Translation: CASSSWTSGPYEQYF.

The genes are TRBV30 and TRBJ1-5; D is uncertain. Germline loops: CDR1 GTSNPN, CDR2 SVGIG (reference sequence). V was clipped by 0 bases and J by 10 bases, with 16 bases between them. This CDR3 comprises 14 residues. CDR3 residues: CAWSVRGPRGPQHF. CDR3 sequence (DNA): TGTGCCTGGAGTGTAAGAGGGCCCCGGGGTCCCCAGCATTTT.